This TCR beta chain was sequenced in a study of OX40 agonist ivuxolimab in advanced cancers. Study in general: Enrollees could have had prior anti-PD-1, anti-PD-L1 or anti-CTLA-4 therapy, which about 40% had received.

The germline CDR1 and CDR2 sequences are MDHEN and SYDVKM. The CDR3 extends over 15 amino acids. The V and J ends lost 6 bases and 1 base respectively, with 10 bases between them. Assay: immunoSEQ multiplex PCR; the TCRdb copy retains only in-frame clones and omits some. The sample records some 79,000 clones, roughly 88% being singletons. Overall study results and limits: CD8+ T cells (on average) carried more expanded clones than CD4+ T cells.

Worth noting for this clone: The target antigen is unknown.

The sampling schedule covered blood at baseline, cycle 4 day 1, and cycle 7 day 1. This receptor was obtained from an adult with an advanced solid tumor such as melanoma, head and neck, liver or kidney cancer. The genes are TRBV28 and TRBJ2-6, with a possible D match to TRBD1 (6 bases). The sequencing used CD4+ or CD8+ T cells sorted from blood, collected in a trial of the OX40 agonist ivuxolimab. The CDR3 nucleotides are TGTGCCAGCAGCATAACAGGGTCTGGGGCCAACGTCCTGACTTTC. The encoded protein is CASSITGSGANVLTF.